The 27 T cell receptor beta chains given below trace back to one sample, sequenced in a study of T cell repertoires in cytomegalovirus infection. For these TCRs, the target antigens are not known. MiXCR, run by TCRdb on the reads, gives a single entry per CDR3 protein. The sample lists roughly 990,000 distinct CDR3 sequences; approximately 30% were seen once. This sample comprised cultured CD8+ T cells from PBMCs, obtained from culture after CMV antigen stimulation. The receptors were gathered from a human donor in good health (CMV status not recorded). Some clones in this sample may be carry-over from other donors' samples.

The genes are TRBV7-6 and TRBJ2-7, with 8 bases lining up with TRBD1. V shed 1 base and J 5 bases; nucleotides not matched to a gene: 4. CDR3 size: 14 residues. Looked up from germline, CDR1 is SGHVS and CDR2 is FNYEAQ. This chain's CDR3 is CASSLEQGVDEQYF. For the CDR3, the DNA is TGTGCCAGCAGCTTAGAACAGGGGGTTGACGAGCAGTACTTC.

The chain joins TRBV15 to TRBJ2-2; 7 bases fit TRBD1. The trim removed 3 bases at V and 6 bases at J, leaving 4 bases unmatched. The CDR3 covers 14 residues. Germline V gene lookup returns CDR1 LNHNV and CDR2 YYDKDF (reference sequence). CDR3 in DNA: TGTGCCACCAGCAGGAGACAGGGCGCCGGGGAGCTGTTTTTT. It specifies CATSRRQGAGELFF.

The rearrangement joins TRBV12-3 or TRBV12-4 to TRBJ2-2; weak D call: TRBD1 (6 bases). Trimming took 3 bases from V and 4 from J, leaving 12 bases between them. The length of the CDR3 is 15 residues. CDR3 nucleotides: TGTGCCAGCAGTTTCCCCAGGGGCACCACCGGGGAGCTGTTTTTT. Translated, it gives CASSFPRGTTGELFF.

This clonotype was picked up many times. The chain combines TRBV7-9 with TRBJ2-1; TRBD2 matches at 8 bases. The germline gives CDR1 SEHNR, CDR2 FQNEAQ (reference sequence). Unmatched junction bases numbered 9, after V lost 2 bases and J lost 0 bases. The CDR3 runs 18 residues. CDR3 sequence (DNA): TGTGCCAGCAGCTTAAAAGCGGGGGAACCGAGCTCCTACAATGAGCAGTTCTTC. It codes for CASSLKAGEPSSYNEQFF.

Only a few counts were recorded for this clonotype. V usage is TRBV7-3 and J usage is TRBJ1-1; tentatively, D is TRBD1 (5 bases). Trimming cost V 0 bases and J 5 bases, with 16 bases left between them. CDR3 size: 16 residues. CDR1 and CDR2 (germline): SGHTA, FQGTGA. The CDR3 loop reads CASSLTPWVEGTEAFF. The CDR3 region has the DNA TGTGCCAGCAGCTTAACCCCATGGGTGGAGGGGACTGAAGCTTTCTTT.

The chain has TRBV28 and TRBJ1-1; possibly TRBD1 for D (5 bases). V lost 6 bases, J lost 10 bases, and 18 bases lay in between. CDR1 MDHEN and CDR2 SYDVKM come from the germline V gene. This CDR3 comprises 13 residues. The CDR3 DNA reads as TGTGCCAGCAGGAAGGGCAATACAGGCCCAGCTTTCTTT. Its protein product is CASRKGNTGPAFF. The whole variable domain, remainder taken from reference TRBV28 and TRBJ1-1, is DVKVTQSSRYLVKRTGEKVFLECVQDMDHENMFWYRQDPGLGLRLIYFSYDVKMKEKGDIPEGYSVSREKKERFSLILESASTNQTSMYLCASRKGNTGPAFFGQGTRLTVV.

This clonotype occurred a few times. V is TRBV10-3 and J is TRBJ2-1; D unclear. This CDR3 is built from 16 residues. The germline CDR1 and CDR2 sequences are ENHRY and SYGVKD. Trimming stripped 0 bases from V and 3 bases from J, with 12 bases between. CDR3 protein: CAISESIRTYYNEQFF. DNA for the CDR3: TGTGCCATCAGTGAGTCGATAAGGACGTACTACAATGAGCAGTTCTTC.

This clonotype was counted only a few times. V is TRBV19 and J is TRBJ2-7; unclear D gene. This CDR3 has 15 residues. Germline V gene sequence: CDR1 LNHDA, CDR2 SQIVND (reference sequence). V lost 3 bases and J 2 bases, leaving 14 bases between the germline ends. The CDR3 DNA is TGTGCCAGTAGTATTAAGGTGTCAGGACCCTACGAGCAGTACGTC. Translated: CASSIKVSGPYEQYV.

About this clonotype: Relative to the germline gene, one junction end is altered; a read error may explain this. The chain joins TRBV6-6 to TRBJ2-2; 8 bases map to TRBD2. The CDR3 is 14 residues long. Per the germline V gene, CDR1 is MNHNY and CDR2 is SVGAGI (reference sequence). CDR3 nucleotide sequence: TGTGTCAGCATAACTAGCGGCGGCACCGGGGAGCTGTTTTTT. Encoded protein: CVSITSGGTGELFF.

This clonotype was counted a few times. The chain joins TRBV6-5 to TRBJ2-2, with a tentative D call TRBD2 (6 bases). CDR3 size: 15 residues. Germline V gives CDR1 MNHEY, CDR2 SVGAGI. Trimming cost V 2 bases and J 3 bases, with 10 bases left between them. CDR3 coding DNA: TGTGCCAGCAGTTACGGAGGGGTTGACACCGGGGAGCTGTTTTTT. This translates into CASSYGGVDTGELFF.

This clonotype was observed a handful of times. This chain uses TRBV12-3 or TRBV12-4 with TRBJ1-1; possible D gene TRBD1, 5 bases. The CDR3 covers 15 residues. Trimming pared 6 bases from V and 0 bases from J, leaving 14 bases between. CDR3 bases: TGTGCCAGCAGCGGTGGCAGGGCGATGAACACTGAAGCTTTCTTT. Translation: CASSGGRAMNTEAFF.

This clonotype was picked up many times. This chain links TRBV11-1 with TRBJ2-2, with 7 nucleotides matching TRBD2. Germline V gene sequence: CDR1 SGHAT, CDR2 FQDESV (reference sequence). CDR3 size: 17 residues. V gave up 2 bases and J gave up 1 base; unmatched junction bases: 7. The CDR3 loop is CASSLNPERGNTGELFF. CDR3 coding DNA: TGTGCCAGCAGCTTAAATCCAGAGCGGGGGAACACCGGGGAGCTGTTTTTT.

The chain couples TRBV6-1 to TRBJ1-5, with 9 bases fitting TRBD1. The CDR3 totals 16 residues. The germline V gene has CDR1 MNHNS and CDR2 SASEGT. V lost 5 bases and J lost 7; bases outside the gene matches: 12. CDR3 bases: TGTGCCAGCAGTACCCACACAGGGGGCGCGGGACAGCCCCAGCATTTT. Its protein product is CASSTHTGGAGQPQHF.

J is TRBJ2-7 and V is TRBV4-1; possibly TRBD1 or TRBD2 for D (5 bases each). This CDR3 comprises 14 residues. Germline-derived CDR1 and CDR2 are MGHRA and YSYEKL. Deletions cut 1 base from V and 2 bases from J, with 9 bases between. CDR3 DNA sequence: TGCGCCAGCAGCCAAGGGGACGGAGCCTACGAGCAGTACTTC. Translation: CASSQGDGAYEQYF.

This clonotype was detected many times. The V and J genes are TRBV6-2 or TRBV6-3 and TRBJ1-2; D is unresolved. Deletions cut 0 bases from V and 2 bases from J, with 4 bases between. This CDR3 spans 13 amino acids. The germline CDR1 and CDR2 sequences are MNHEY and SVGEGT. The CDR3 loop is CASSYSDNYGYTF. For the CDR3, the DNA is TGTGCCAGCAGTTACTCGGACAACTATGGCTACACCTTC.

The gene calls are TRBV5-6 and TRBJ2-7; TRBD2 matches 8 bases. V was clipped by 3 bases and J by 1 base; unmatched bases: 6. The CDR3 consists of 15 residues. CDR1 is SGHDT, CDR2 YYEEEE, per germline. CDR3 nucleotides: TGTGCCAGCAGCTCCTCGACTAGCGCTTCCTACGAGCAGTACGTC. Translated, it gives CASSSSTSASYEQYV.

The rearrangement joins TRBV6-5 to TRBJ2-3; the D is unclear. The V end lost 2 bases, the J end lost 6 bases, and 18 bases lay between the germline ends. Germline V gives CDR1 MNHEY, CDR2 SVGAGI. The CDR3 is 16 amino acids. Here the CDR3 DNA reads TGTGCCAGCAGTTACGGGGTAGCCAATCAGGCGGATACGCAGTATTTT. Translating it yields CASSYGVANQADTQYF.

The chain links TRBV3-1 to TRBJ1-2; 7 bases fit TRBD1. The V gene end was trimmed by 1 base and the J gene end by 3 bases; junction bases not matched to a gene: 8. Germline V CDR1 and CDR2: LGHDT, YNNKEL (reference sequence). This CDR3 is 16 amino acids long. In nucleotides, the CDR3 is TGTGCCAGCAGCCAAGGCGGGACAGTGCTAGACTATGGCTACACCTTC. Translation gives CASSQGGTVLDYGYTF.

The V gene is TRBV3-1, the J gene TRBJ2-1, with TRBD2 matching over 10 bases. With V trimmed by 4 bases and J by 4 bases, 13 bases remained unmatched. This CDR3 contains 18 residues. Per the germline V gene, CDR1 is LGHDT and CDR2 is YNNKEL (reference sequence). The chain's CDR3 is CASSPRGTSGTHYNEQFF. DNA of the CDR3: TGTGCCAGCAGCCCACGGGGAACTAGCGGGACTCATTACAATGAGCAGTTCTTC.

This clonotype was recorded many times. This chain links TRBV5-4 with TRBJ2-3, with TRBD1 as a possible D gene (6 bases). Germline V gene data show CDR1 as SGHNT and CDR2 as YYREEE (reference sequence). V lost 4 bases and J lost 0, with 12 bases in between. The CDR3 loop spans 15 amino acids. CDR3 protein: CASSRPQGSTDTQYF. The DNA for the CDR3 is TGTGCCAGCAGCAGACCGCAGGGGAGCACAGATACGCAGTATTTT.

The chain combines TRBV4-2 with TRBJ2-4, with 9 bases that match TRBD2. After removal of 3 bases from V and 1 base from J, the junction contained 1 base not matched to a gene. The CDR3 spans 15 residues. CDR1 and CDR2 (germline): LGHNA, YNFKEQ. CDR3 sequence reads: CASSHLAGAKNIQYF. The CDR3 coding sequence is TGTGCCAGCAGCCACCTAGCGGGGGCCAAAAACATTCAGTACTTC.

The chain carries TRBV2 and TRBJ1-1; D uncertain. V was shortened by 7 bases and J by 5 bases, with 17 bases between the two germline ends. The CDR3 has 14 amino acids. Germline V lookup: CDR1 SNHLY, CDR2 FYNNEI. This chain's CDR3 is CASTTGPSGTEAFF. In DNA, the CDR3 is TGTGCCAGCACTACCGGCCCCTCGGGAACTGAAGCTTTCTTT.

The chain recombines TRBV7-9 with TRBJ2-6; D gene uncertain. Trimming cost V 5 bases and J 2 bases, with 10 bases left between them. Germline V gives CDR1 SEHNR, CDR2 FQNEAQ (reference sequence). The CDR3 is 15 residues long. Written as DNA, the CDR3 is TGTGCCAGCAGCCAAGGGCCCACTGGGGCCAACGTCCTGACTTTC. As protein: CASSQGPTGANVLTF.

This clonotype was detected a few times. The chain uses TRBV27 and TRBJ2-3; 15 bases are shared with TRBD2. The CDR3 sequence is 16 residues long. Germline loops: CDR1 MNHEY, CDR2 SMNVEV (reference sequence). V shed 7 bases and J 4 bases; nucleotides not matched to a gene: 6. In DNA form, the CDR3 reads TGTGCCAGCAATCGTTGGACTAGCGGGGGGGCAGATACGCAGTATTTT. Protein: CASNRWTSGGADTQYF.

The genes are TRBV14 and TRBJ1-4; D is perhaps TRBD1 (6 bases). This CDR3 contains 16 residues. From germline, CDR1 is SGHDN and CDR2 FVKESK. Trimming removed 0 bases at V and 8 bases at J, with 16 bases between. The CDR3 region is CASSQDTGRVGEKLFF. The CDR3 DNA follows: TGTGCCAGCAGCCAAGATACAGGGCGAGTGGGAGAAAAACTGTTTTTT.

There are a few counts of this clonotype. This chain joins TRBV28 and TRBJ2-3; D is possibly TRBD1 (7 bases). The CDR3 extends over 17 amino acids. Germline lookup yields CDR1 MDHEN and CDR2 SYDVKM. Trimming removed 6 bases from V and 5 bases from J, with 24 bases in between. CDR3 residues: CASSSRKGALEGDTQYF. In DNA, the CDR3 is TGTGCCAGCAGCTCGCGTAAGGGGGCCCTGGAGGGAGATACGCAGTATTTT.

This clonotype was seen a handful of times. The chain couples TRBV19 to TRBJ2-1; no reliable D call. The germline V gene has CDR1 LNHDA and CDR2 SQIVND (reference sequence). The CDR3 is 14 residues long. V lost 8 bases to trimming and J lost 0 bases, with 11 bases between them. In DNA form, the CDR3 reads TGTGCCAGTCTGGACCCGAGCTCCTACAATGAGCAGTTCTTC. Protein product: CASLDPSSYNEQFF.